This T cell receptor (beta chain) was observed in a study of T cells after yellow fever vaccination (dated by TCRdb to about 2019). In terms of the full investigation: The SMART-Seq v4 Ultra Low Input RNA kit was used to prepare libraries from fractions with low cell numbers. Bulk TCR alpha and beta repertoires were sequenced longitudinally to track T-cell clones before and after primary and booster YFV17D yellow fever vaccination. Two healthy male donors made up the cohort, one aged 18 to 29 years and the other aged 30 to 40 years. Blood was drawn at multiple timepoints before and after primary and secondary immunization, with bulk PBMC replicates and cell subsets isolated. The study at large found these results: Compared with the primary T-cell response, the secondary T-cell response was weaker but faster, peaking on day 5 rather than day 15. A small fraction of clonotypes appeared in both the CD4 and CD8 compartments, likely as a result of convergent recombination. Because abundant contaminating clonotypes from the bulk population could be contained in FACS-sorted repertoires, computational filtering was required. Because the study included only a couple of donors, the extent to which the findings can be generalized is limited. Most clones expanded after primary vaccination were re-detected after the booster (approximately 96% of CD4 and about nine tenths of CD8), suggesting broad memory maintenance.

What this sample's treatment or condition label stands for: live attenuated yellow fever vaccine strain. A standard Ficoll-Paque protocol was used to isolate PBMCs from peripheral blood. Dynabeads CD4 and CD8 positive selection kits were used to isolate the CD4 and CD8 T-cell fractions. RNA was extracted with TriZol from bulk PBMCs, CD4 and CD8 fractions, and dextramer-positive and dextramer-negative fractions. Measured from the cysteine to the phenylalanine, the CDR3 is 14 residues long. Only the CDR3 DNA stays, 42 bases, in frame from base 1. V is clipped by 5 bases and J by 5 bases, and the sequence between their germline boundaries is 15 bases long. Taken from the germline V gene (reference sequence), the CDR1 and CDR2 loops are SEHNR and FQNEAQ. As concerns this clonotype: Its target antigen remains unknown. The record has no base qualities; no much larger clone is one base away.

Sequencing was carried out with an Illumina NovaSeq 6000. TCR cDNA was synthesized by 5'RACE template switching, which introduced a universal primer site and unique molecular identifiers. Priming of cDNA synthesis was performed from both the TCR alpha and TCR beta constant segments. Two PCR steps were used to amplify libraries, with sample barcodes and sequencing adapters being added in the second step. Sequencing of the libraries was done on either Illumina HiSeq 2500 (2x100 bp) or NovaSeq (2x150 bp). As for the authors' bioinformatics: MIGEC was used to demultiplex reads and collapse the reads into UMI consensus sequences, and MiXCR was used for V(D)J alignment. Using edgeR on replicate PBMC samples, clonotypes were called vaccine-responding if FDR was below 0.01 and the log2 fold change was above 5 up to day 15. Bulk clonotypes were assigned CD4 or CD8 identity according to which sequenced CD4 or CD8 repertoire held them at higher abundance. TCRdb ran its own pipeline on the public reads, namely fastp trimming at Q25 and MiXCR clone calling, and kept in-frame beta chains. A single entry per CDR3 protein holds the most common genes and DNA from its merged rows. V and J calls and clone size were set by TCRdb, not the authors. This sample is represented by 150,000 to 200,000 distinct CDR3 sequences; 9.5% to 11% of them were singletons. The ten largest clones represent just over 35% of the sample.

The sequence is built from TRBV7-9 and TRBJ2-5, with a weak D call of TRBD2 (6 bases match). This clonotype was obtained from a man younger than 35 who received the YFV17D yellow fever vaccine. The sequenced sample was CD8+ T cells sorted from PBMCs, obtained 15 days after the yellow fever booster vaccination. CDR3 loop: CASSPPGTGETQYF. In nucleotides, the sequence is TGTGCCAGCAGCCCCCCCGGGACTGGGGAGACCCAGTACTTC.